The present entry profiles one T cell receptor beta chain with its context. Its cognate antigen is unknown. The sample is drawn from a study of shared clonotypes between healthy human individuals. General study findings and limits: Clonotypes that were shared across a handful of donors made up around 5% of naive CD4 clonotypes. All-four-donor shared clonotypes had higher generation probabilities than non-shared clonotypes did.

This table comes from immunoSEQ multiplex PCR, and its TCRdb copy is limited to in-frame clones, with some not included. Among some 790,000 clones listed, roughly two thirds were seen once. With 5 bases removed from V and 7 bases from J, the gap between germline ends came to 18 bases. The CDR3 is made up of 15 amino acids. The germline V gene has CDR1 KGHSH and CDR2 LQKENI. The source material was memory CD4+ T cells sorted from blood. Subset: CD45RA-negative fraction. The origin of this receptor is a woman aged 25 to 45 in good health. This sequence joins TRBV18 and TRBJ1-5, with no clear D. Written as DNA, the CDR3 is TGTGCCAGCTCAGATTCCTCCCCGCAGGACCAGCCCCAGCATTTT. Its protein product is CASSDSSPQDQPQHF.